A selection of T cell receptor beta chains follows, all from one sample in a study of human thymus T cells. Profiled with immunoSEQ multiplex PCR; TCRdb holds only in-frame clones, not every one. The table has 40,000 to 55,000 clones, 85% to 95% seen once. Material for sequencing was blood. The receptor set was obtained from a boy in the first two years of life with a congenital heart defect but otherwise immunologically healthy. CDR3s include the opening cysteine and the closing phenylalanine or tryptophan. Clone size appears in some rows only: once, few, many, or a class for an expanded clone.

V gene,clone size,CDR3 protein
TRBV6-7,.,CASSSMGLTSEEQFF
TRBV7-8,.,CASSWGQGRRETQYF
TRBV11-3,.,CASSIGSSSYEQYF
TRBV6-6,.,CASSYPGLTGEPQHF
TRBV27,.,CASSLAVQGTQYF
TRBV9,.,CASSFQGGSTGELFF
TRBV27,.,CASRTGSDEQYF
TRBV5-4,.,CASSSSSRYEQYF
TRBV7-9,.,CASSQLKRTTGGDTQYF
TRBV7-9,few,CASTYHSGERFF
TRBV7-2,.,CASSRTVQETQYF
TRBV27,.,CASSFTDPSYNEQFF
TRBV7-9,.,CASRLSVGGSTGELFF
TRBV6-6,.,CAGRERSSYNSPLHF
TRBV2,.,CASRDRVYEQYF
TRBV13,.,CASSSGLNTGELFF
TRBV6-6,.,CASRTALTYEQYF
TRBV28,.,CASSYSDETNEKLFF
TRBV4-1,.,CASSQDPTGTQYF
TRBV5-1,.,CASSQRGSGANVLTF
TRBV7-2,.,CASSPRSGAEAFF
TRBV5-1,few,CASSWTGVSTNYGYTF
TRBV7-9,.,CASSSRRGYEQYF
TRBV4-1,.,CASSQEEQSSYNSPLHF
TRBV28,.,CASSLPGGLNEKLFF
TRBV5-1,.,CASSFRGVSYEQYF
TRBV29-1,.,CSVGTAGNTIYF
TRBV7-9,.,CASSVRALQETQYF
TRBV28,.,CASRQGWGTDTQYF